Listed here is a single TCR beta chain. Its antigen is as yet unknown. As the CDR3 is not closed by the conserved phenylalanine or tryptophan, this likely results from a read error. Three rounds of nested PCR, following a modified ARM-PCR protocol, produced the TCRbeta library. TCRdb passed the multiplex PCR reads through MiXCR, listing each CDR3 protein once. The sample contains some 120,000 distinct CDR3 sequences, approximately 71% of which appear only once. The sample comes from a study of tumor and adjacent non-tumor tissue in lung cancer. Study information: Stage I to III disease affected about ten men and a handful of women aged roughly 30 to 76. Findings and limits, study-wide: Compared with tumor, normal lung showed significantly lower TCR diversity.

The template was RNA from unsorted bulk tissue. Sequenced material: lung tumor tissue. The clonotype originates from a man aged 25 to 40 with non-small cell lung cancer.

DNA of the CDR3: TGTGCCAGCAGCCGGGTGGCGGGGGAATCCGGGGAGCTGTTTCTT. It codes for CASSRVAGESGELFL. The V call is TRBV11-3, the J call TRBJ2-2; 7 nucleotides line up with TRBD2. This CDR3 has 15 amino acids. CDR1 and CDR2 from the germline V gene are SGHNT and YENEEA. V gave up 5 bases and J gave up 6 bases; unmatched junction bases: 9.